The rows below give T cell receptor beta chains drawn from one sample of a study of fetal regulatory T cell absence and autoimmunity. The data were produced by immunoSEQ multiplex PCR, yet TCRdb's version contains in-frame clones alone and is incomplete. The profile covers 85,000 to 100,000 clones, with around 72% appearing a single time and 1.5% to 2% taken by the ten largest. Sample: pancreas tissue. The receptors come from a male donor with IPEX syndrome. Both conserved end residues are part of each CDR3. A D gene is named only where the DNA matches it firmly. Clone size, where shown, is once, few, many, or a class for clones that have expanded.

V: TRBV4-2; D: NA; J: TRBJ2-7; size: NA; DNA: TGTGCCAGCAGCCAATCCTACGAGCAGTACTTC; CDR3: CASSQSYEQYF
V: TRBV19; D: TRBD2; J: TRBJ2-3; size: once; DNA: TGTGCTAGCGGGTACACAGATACGCAGTATTTT; CDR3: CASGYTDTQYF
V: TRBV5-1; D: TRBD2; J: TRBJ2-5; size: few; DNA: TGCGCCAGCAGCTTGGGGTCTAGCGGGGAGACCCAGTACTTC; CDR3: CASSLGSSGETQYF
V: TRBV2; D: NA; J: TRBJ1-4; size: NA; DNA: TGTGCCAGCAGTGAAGAAGGGTTTCAGGGAAAACTGTTTTTT; CDR3: CASSEEGFQGKLFF
V: TRBV6-5; D: NA; J: TRBJ2-7; size: NA; DNA: TGTGCCAGCAGTTACTCGAGTTGGCAGGCCTCCTACGAGCAGTACTTC; CDR3: CASSYSSWQASYEQYF
V: TRBV6-5; D: NA; J: TRBJ1-1; size: NA; DNA: TGTGCCAGCAGAACACAGGGAGGTGGCACTGAAGCTTTCTTT; CDR3: CASRTQGGGTEAFF
V: TRBV4-3; D: NA; J: TRBJ1-2; size: NA; DNA: TGCGCCAGCAGCCAAGATGGGCAGACCGCGTATGGCTACACCTTC; CDR3: CASSQDGQTAYGYTF
V: TRBV19; D: NA; J: TRBJ2-7; size: NA; DNA: TGTGCCGGCTCCTACGAGCAGTACTTC; CDR3: CAGSYEQYF
V: TRBV18; D: TRBD1; J: TRBJ1-2; size: few; DNA: TGTGCCAGCTCACCGAGACAGGGGGATGGCTACACCTTC; CDR3: CASSPRQGDGYTF
V: TRBV19; D: NA; J: TRBJ1-2; size: few; DNA: TGTGCCAGTAGTACCGGGGGGCACTATGGCTACACCTTC; CDR3: CASSTGGHYGYTF
V: TRBV9; D: NA; J: TRBJ2-1; size: NA; DNA: TGTGCCAGCCGCCTAGCCCACAATGAGCAGTTCTTC; CDR3: CASRLAHNEQFF
V: TRBV11-2; D: TRBD2; J: TRBJ2-2; size: NA; DNA: TGTGCCAGCAGCTTAGGGATTTTAGCGGGGGGGCCGGCCGGGGAGCTGTTTTTT; CDR3: CASSLGILAGGPAGELFF
V: TRBV4-1; D: TRBD1; J: TRBJ2-7; size: NA; DNA: TGCGCCAGCAGCCCGACAGGGTTGGGGCTCTACGAGCAGTACTTC; CDR3: CASSPTGLGLYEQYF
V: TRBV14; D: NA; J: TRBJ2-1; size: NA; DNA: TGTGCCAGCAGCCAGGATAGCGTTGGGGAGCAGTTCTTC; CDR3: CASSQDSVGEQFF
V: TRBV10-3; D: NA; J: TRBJ1-6; size: NA; DNA: TGTGCCGGATGGGGTCTATTAATTTCACCCCTCCACTTT; CDR3: CAGWGLLISPLHF
V: TRBV30; D: NA; J: TRBJ1-3; size: NA; DNA: TGTGCCTATATAAGTCGAAACACCATATATTTT; CDR3: CAYISRNTIYF
V: TRBV7-2; D: NA; J: TRBJ2-2; size: NA; DNA: TGTGCCAGCAGCAACACCGGGGAGCTGTTTTTT; CDR3: CASSNTGELFF
V: TRBV2; D: TRBD1; J: TRBJ1-4; size: NA; DNA: TGTGCCAGCAGTGAAGCTCCCCAGGGGGTGGATAATGAAAAACTGTTTTTT; CDR3: CASSEAPQGVDNEKLFF
V: TRBV30; D: TRBD2; J: TRBJ2-7; size: NA; DNA: TGTGCCTGGAGCCGCGGGACTAGGATTGCCTACGAGCAGTACTTC; CDR3: CAWSRGTRIAYEQYF
V: TRBV9; D: TRBD1; J: TRBJ1-2; size: NA; DNA: TGTGCCAGCAGCGTAGATGGCAGGGGGACTGGCTACACCTTC; CDR3: CASSVDGRGTGYTF
V: TRBV27; D: NA; J: TRBJ1-1; size: NA; DNA: TGTGCCAGCAGCCACTCCGGGACACCCGGTTGGACTGAAGCTTTCTTT; CDR3: CASSHSGTPGWTEAFF
V: TRBV25-1; D: NA; J: TRBJ1-4; size: NA; DNA: TGTGCCAGCAGTGAAGTCGGAGGGGGGTATGAAAAACTGTTTTTT; CDR3: CASSEVGGGYEKLFF
V: TRBV7-9; D: TRBD1; J: TRBJ2-3; size: NA; DNA: TGTGCCAGCAGCTTAGTGGGCTCAGGGGGTACGCAGTATTTT; CDR3: CASSLVGSGGTQYF
V: TRBV6-4; D: NA; J: TRBJ1-5; size: few; DNA: TGTGCCAGCAGTGCCGCAGATAGCAATCAGCCCCAGCATTTT; CDR3: CASSAADSNQPQHF
V: TRBV12-5; D: TRBD2; J: TRBJ2-1; size: NA; DNA: TGTGCTAGTGGTTTGGTCCCCCCTGCGGGGACTAGCGGGGTACTCCCCTCCTACAATGAGCAGTTCTTC; CDR3: CASGLVPPAGTSGVLPSYNEQFF
V: TRBV5-1; D: TRBD2; J: TRBJ2-3; size: NA; DNA: TGCGCCAGCAGCTCCTTAGCGGGAGGGCTTGGAGATACGCAGTATTTT; CDR3: CASSSLAGGLGDTQYF
V: TRBV18; D: TRBD1; J: TRBJ1-2; size: NA; DNA: TGTGCCAGCTCACCCGGGACAGCCTATGGCTACACCTTC; CDR3: CASSPGTAYGYTF
V: TRBV7-9; D: NA; J: TRBJ1-5; size: NA; DNA: TGTGCCAGCAGCGCGTGGGGGCAGCCCCAGCATTTT; CDR3: CASSAWGQPQHF
V: TRBV11-3; D: NA; J: TRBJ2-7; size: once; DNA: TGTGCCAGCAGCTTAAGTGCCAGGGACTACGAGCAGTACTTC; CDR3: CASSLSARDYEQYF
V: TRBV13; D: NA; J: TRBJ2-2; size: few; DNA: TGTGCCAGCAGCCCGGTGGGTAGCGGAAACACCGGGGAGCTGTTTTTT; CDR3: CASSPVGSGNTGELFF
V: TRBV4-3; D: NA; J: TRBJ1-2; size: few; DNA: TGCGCCAGCAGCCAGGGGGGGGCCCCGTCCTTC; CDR3: CASSQGGAPSF
V: TRBV27; D: TRBD1; J: TRBJ1-2; size: NA; DNA: TGTGCCAGCAGTTTCGACAGGGGGGATGGCTACACCTTC; CDR3: CASSFDRGDGYTF
V: TRBV7-9; D: TRBD1; J: TRBJ2-5; size: NA; DNA: TGTGCCAGCAGTCTCGACAGGGCCAGAGAGACCCAGTACTTC; CDR3: CASSLDRARETQYF
V: TRBV5-6; D: TRBD2; J: TRBJ2-2; size: NA; DNA: TGTGCCAGCAGCTTGAGCGGGGGGGCCGGGGAGCTGTTTTTT; CDR3: CASSLSGGAGELFF
V: TRBV15; D: TRBD1; J: TRBJ1-2; size: NA; DNA: TGTGCCACCAGCAGATTCAGGGGGGTGCCTGGCTACACCTTC; CDR3: CATSRFRGVPGYTF
V: TRBV14; D: TRBD1; J: TRBJ2-3; size: NA; DNA: TGTGCCAGCAGCCAAACCCGAGGGGGCCTGATGCAGTATTTT; CDR3: CASSQTRGGLMQYF
V: TRBV5-1; D: TRBD1; J: TRBJ1-2; size: once; DNA: TGCGCCAGCAGCCGGACAGGGGGCTCCTATGGCTACACCTTC; CDR3: CASSRTGGSYGYTF
V: TRBV18; D: TRBD2; J: TRBJ2-1; size: NA; DNA: TGTGCCAGCTCACCAACTAGCGGGTACATTCGGGAGCAGTTCTTC; CDR3: CASSPTSGYIREQFF
V: TRBV5-4; D: NA; J: TRBJ2-1; size: NA; DNA: TGTGCCAGCAGCTCGGGCCTTTCCCACTACAATGAGCAGTTCTTC; CDR3: CASSSGLSHYNEQFF
V: TRBV15; D: NA; J: TRBJ1-4; size: NA; DNA: TGTGCCACCAGCAGGACAGTCGGGGCAACTAATGAAAAACTGTTTTTT; CDR3: CATSRTVGATNEKLFF
V: TRBV6-5; D: NA; J: TRBJ1-3; size: NA; DNA: TGTGCCAGCAGTTCCACGAACACCATATATTTT; CDR3: CASSSTNTIYF
V: TRBV30; D: TRBD1; J: TRBJ1-5; size: NA; DNA: TGTGCCTGGAGTCGACAGGGGGCGCGCAATCAGCCCCAGCATTTT; CDR3: CAWSRQGARNQPQHF